The sequence of this TCR beta chain was determined in a study of blood T cells in healthy people across ages. Points from the study as a whole: Versus aged donors, long-lived donors had higher diversity and more naive CD4+ cells. Unsorted PBMCs blocked a conclusive comparison of naive and antigen-experienced cells.

The table lists this clonotype with a few counts. Its matching antigen is unknown. Donors gave about 9.3 milliliters of peripheral blood apiece. The authors isolated at least 6 million PBMCs per sample. V was clipped by 1 base and J by 6 bases, with 10 bases between them. Per the germline V gene, CDR1 is SGHDT and CDR2 is YYEEEE. The CDR3 totals 13 residues. It was with a sample-barcoded 5' primer and a J-beta primer mix that a second PCR of roughly 7 to 12 cycles was run. TCRdb recomputed calls from the 5' RACE reads with MiXCR, one row per CDR3 protein. The sample has about 600,000 distinct CDR3 sequences, around 48% seen once.

The gene calls are TRBV5-6 and TRBJ1-2; D gene uncertain. Material for sequencing was blood. The TCR comes from an elderly man in good health. The CDR3 DNA follows: TGTGCCAGCAGCTTGACGCGGGCAGATGGCTACACCTTC. Translating gives CASSLTRADGYTF. The full variable domain, its missing parts supplied by reference TRBV5-6 and TRBJ1-2, is DAGVTQSPTHLIKTRGQQVTLRCSPKSGHDTVSWYQQALGQGPQFIFQYYEEEERQRGNFPDRFSGHQFPNYSSELNVNALLLGDSALYLCASSLTRADGYTFGSGTRLTVV.